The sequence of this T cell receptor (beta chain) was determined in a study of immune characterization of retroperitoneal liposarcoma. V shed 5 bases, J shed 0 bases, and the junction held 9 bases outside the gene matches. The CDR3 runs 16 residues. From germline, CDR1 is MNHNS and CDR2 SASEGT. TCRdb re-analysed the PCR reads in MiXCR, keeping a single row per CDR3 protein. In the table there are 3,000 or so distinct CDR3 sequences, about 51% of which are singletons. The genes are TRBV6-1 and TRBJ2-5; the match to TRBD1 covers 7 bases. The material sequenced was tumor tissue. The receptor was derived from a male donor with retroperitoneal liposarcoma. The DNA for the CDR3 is TGTGCCAGCAGTCCTCAACACGGGACAGACCAAGAGACCCAGTACTTC. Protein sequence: CASSPQHGTDQETQYF.